This T cell receptor (beta chain) was captured in a study of breast tumors, draining lymph nodes, adjacent tissues (dated by TCRdb to the mid-2010s). About the full investigation: TCR beta repertoires were compared across tumor, adjacent nontumor tissue and axillary lymph nodes obtained from breast cancer patients. In human breast cancer, the study set out to assess how tumor, surrounding tissue and draining lymph node repertoires relate to one another and whether T cells might be exchanged between them.

The lymph node samples were taken from the axillary draining lymph nodes of breast cancer patients. Trimming takes 5 bases off V and 8 bases off J; junction bases not matched to a gene: 2. Taken from cysteine to phenylalanine, the CDR3 has 13 residues. The DNA shown is the 39-base CDR3, in frame from base 1. CDR1 and CDR2 were assigned from the germline V gene as MDHEN and SYDVKM. Details on this clonotype: The specificity of this receptor is unknown. Base qualities are not provided; no much larger clone lies one nucleotide away.

The instrument was an Illumina HiSeq 2000. TCR beta chain libraries were generated by multiplex PCR amplification. High-throughput sequencing was used to analyze the amplified TCR beta chain products. TCRdb redid the processing of the public reads, applying fastp at Q25 and MiXCR, and retained in-frame beta chains. Every CDR3 protein is listed once, alongside the most common genes and DNA of its rows. The sample has some 230,000 distinct CDR3 sequences on record, less than 40% of them singletons. Jointly, the top ten make up 3.6% of the sample. Paper-wide results and their limitations: Tumor and nontumor tissue repertoires were found to be significantly more similar in luminal-like than in basal-like breast cancer. Tumors showed preferential V and J gene usage, and their T-cell repertoire diversity fell below that of lymph nodes yet above that of nontumor tissue. The study presented the conclusion that tumor T cells originate in lymph nodes as consistent with a hypothesis, not as something directly demonstrated. The data were judged consistent with most tumor T cells deriving from the lymph node and then expanding within tumor tissue.

The TCR originated in a female donor with breast cancer. Some clones in this sample may be carry-over from other donors' samples. The sample was axillary lymph node tissue. Recombination connected TRBV28 to TRBJ2-1; 11 central bases correspond to TRBD1. The CDR3 here reads CASSGQGAYEQFF. The sequenced DNA: TGTGCCAGCAGTGGACAGGGGGCCTATGAGCAGTTCTTC.